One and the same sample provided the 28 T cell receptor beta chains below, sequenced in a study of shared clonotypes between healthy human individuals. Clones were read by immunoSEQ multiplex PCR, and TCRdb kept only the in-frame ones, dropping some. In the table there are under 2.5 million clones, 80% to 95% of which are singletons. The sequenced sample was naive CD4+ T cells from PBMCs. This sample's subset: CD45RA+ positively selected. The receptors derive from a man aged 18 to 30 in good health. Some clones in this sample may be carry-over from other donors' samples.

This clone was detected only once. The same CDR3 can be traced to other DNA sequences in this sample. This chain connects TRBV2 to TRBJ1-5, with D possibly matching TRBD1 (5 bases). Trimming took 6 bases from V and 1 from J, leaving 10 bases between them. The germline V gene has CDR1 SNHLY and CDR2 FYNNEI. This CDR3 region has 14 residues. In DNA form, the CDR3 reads TGTGCCAGCAGGACAGACGGGAGCAATCAGCCCCAGCATTTT. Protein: CASRTDGSNQPQHF.

CDR3 residues: CASSLPPGNQDEQFF. The CDR3 nucleotides are TGTGCCAGCAGTTTACCTCCGGGGAATCAGGATGAGCAGTTCTTC. V gene TRBV28 combines with J gene TRBJ2-1, with a possible D match to TRBD2 (5 bases). Germline CDR1 reads MDHEN; CDR2 reads SYDVKM. V was pared by 2 bases and J by 8 bases, with 16 bases between. The CDR3 extends over 15 amino acids.

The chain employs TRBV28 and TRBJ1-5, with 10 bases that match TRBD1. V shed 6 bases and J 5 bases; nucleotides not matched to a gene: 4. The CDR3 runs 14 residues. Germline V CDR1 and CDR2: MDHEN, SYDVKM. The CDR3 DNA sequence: TGTGCCAGCAGGATGACAGGGGGCGATCAGCCCCAGCATTTT. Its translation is CASRMTGGDQPQHF.

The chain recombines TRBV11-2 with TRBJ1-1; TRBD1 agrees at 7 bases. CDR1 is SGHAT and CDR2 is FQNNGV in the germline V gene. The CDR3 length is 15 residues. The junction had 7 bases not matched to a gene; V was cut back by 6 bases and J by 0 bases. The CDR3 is CASRDRDSMNTEAFF. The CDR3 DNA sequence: TGTGCCAGCAGGGATCGGGACAGCATGAACACTGAAGCTTTCTTT.

Here the CDR3 DNA reads TGTGCCAGCAGCCCCGGTTGGGGGGGCGCGAATCAGCCCCAGCATTTT. As protein: CASSPGWGGANQPQHF. The V gene is TRBV9, the J gene TRBJ1-5; possible D gene TRBD1, 6 bases. Looked up from germline, CDR1 is SGDLS and CDR2 is YYNGEE. V was clipped by 4 bases and J by 4 bases, with 18 bases between them. CDR3 length: 16 residues.

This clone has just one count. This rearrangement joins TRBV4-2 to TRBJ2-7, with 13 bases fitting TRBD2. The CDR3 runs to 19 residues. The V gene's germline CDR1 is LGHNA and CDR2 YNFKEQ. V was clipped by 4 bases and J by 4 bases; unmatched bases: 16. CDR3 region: CASSRRLAGGPGTLYEQYF. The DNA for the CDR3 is TGTGCCAGCAGCCGTCGACTAGCGGGAGGACCGGGGACCCTTTACGAGCAGTACTTC.

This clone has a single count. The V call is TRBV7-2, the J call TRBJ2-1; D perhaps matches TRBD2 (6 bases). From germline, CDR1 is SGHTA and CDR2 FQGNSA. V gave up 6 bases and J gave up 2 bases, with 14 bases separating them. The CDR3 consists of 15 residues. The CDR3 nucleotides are TGTGCCAGCAGGGGCGGGGATCAACCCTACAATGAGCAGTTCTTC. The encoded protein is CASRGGDQPYNEQFF.

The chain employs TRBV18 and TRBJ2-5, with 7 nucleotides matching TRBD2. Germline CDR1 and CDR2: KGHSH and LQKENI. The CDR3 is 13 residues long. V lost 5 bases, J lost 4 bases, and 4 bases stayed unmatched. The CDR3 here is CASSSIAGETQYF. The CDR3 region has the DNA TGTGCCAGCTCATCGATAGCGGGAGAGACCCAGTACTTC.

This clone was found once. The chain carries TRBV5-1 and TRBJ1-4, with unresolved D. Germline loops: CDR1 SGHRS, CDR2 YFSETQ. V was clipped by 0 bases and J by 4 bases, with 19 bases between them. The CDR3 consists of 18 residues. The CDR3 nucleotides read TGCGCCAGCAGCTTGGCCGTACCTACCACAACTATTAATGAAAAACTGTTTTTT. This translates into CASSLAVPTTTINEKLFF.

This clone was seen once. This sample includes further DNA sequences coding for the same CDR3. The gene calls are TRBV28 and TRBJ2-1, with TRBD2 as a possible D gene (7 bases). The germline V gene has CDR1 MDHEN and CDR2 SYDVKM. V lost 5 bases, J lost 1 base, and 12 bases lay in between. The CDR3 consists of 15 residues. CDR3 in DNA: TGTGCCAGCAGTCTAGGGGGAGGGTCCTACAATGAGCAGTTCTTC. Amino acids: CASSLGGGSYNEQFF.

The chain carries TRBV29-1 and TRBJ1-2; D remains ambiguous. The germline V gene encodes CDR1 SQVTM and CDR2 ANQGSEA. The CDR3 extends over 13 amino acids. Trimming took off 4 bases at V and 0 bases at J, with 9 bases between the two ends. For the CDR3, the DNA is TGCAGCGTTGCGACGGGGACTAACTATGGCTACACCTTC. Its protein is CSVATGTNYGYTF.

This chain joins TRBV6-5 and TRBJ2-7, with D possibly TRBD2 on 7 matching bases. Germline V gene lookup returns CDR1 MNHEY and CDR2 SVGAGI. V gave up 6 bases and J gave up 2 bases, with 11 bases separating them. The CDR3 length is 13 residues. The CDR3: CASSPGGPYEQYF. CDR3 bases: TGTGCCAGCAGCCCGGGGGGCCCCTACGAGCAGTACTTC.

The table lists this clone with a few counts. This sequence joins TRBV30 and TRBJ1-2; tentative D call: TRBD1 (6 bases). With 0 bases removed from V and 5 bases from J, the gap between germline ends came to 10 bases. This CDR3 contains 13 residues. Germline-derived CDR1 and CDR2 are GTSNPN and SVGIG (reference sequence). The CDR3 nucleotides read TGTGCCTGGAGTGTGGGCAGGGGATATGGCTACACCTTC. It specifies CAWSVGRGYGYTF.

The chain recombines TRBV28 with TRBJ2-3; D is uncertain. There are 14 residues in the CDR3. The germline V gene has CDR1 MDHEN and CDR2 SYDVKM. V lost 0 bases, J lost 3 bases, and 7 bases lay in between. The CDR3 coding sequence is TGTGCCAGCAGTTTATGGTCTAAAACAGATACGCAGTATTTT. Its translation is CASSLWSKTDTQYF.

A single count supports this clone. In nucleotides, the CDR3 is TGTGCCAGCAGCGTAGGGCCAGAGCTAAAAGCTTTCTTT. It yields the protein CASSVGPELKAFF. V gene TRBV9 combines with J gene TRBJ1-1; no firm D call. In germline, CDR1 is SGDLS, CDR2 YYNGEE. This CDR3 is 13 amino acids long. Trimming removed 0 bases from V and 9 bases from J, with 12 bases in between.

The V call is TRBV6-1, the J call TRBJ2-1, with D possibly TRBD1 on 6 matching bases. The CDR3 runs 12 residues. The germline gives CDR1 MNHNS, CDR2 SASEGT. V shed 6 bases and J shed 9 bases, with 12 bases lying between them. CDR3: CASSYTGIEQFF. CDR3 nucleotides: TGTGCCAGCAGCTATACAGGGATTGAGCAGTTCTTC.

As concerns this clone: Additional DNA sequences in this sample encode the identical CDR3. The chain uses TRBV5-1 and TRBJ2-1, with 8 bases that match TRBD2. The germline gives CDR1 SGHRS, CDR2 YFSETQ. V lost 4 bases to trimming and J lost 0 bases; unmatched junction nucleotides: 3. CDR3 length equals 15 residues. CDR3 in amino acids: CASSASGSSYNEQFF. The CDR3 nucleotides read TGCGCCAGCAGCGCTAGCGGGTCCTCCTACAATGAGCAGTTCTTC.

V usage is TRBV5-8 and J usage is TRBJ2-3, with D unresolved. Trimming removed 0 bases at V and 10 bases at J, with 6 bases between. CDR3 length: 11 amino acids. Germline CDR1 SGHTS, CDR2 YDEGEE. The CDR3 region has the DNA TGTGCCAGCAGCTTGGAGGAGCCGCAGTATTTT. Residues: CASSLEEPQYF. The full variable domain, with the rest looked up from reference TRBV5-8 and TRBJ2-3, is EAGVTQSPTHLIKTRGQQATLRCSPISGHTSVYWYQQALGLGLQFLLWYDEGEERNRGNFPPRFSGRQFPNYSSELNVNALELEDSALYLCASSLEEPQYFGPGTRLTVL.

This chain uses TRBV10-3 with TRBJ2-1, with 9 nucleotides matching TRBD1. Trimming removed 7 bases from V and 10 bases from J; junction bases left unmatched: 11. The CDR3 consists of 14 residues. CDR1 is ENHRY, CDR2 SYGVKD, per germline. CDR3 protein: CAITLSDRGLEQFF. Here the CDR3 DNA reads TGTGCCATCACTCTATCGGACAGGGGTTTAGAGCAGTTCTTC.

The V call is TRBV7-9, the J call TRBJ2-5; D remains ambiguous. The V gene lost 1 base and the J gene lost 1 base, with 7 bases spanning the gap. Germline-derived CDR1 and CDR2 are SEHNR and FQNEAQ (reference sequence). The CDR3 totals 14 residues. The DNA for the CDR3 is TGTGCCAGCAGCTTAGACAGATTCCAAGAGACCCAGTACTTC. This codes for CASSLDRFQETQYF.

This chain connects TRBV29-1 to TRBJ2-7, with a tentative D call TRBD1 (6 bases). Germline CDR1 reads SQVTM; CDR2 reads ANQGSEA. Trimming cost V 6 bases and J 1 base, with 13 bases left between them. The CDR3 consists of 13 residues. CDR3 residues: CSVQGLLSYEQYF. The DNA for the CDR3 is TGCAGCGTACAGGGTCTACTGTCCTACGAGCAGTACTTC.

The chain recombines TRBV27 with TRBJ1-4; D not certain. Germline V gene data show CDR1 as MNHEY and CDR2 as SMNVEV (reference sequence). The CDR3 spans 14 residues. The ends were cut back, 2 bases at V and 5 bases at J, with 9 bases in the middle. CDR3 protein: CASSLRGGNEKLFF. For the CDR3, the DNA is TGTGCCAGCAGTTTACGGGGAGGGAATGAAAAACTGTTTTTT.

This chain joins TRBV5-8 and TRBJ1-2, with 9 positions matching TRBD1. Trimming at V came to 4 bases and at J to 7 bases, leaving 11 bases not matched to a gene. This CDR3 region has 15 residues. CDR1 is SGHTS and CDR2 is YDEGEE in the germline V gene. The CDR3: CASSKRGQGELGYTF. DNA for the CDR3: TGTGCCAGCAGCAAAAGGGGACAGGGTGAACTTGGCTACACCTTC.

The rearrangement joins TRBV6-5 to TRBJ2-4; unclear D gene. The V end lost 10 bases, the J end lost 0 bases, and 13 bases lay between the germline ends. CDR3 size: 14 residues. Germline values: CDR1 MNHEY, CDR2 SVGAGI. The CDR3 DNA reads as TGTGCCACTCGGGCCATGCAAGCCAAAAACATTCAGTACTTC. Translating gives CATRAMQAKNIQYF.

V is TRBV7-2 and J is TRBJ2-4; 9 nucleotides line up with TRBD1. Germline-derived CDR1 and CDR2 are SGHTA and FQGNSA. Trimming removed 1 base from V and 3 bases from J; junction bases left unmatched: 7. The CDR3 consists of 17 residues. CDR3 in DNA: TGTGCCAGCAGCTTAGTAGGGACAGGGACTGTCAAAAACATTCAGTACTTC. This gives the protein CASSLVGTGTVKNIQYF.

This CDR3 is CASSPRQATSSYNEQFF. CDR3 bases: TGTGCCAGCAGCCCGCGGCAGGCAACAAGCTCCTACAATGAGCAGTTCTTC. V gene TRBV4-2 combines with J gene TRBJ2-1; unclear D gene. This CDR3 has 17 amino acids. Trimming shortened V by 4 bases and J by 0 bases, and 16 bases separated the two germline ends. Germline-derived CDR1 and CDR2 are LGHNA and YNFKEQ.

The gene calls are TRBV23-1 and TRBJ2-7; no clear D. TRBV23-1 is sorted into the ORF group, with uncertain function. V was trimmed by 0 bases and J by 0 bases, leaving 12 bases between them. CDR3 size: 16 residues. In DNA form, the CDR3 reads TGCGCCAGCAGTCAATCAAGAAACAATAGCTCCTACGAGCAGTACTTC. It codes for CASSQSRNNSSYEQYF.

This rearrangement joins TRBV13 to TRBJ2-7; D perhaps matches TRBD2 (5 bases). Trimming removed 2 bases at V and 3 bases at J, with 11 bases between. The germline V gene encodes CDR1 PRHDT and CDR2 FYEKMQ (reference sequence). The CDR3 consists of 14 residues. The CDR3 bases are TGTGCCAGCAGCTTAAGGCGGGCAGTCTACGAGCAGTACTTC. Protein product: CASSLRRAVYEQYF.